This T cell receptor beta chain was found in a study of blood T cell repertoires in COVID-19. Profiling relied on immunoSEQ multiplex PCR, and the TCRdb table lists in-frame clones only, not all of them. The sample shows 390,000 or so clones, under 85% of them seen only once. The CDR3 has 15 residues. Germline CDR1 MGHRA, CDR2 YSYEKL. Deletions cut 1 base from V and 3 bases from J, with 12 bases between. This TCR was sampled from a woman aged 45-65 years who had recovered from COVID-19. The rearrangement joins TRBV4-1 to TRBJ1-2; no definite D call. Material for sequencing was PBMCs or T cells enriched from blood (not recorded which). CDR3 loop: CASSQALGSHYGYTF. For the CDR3, the DNA is TGCGCCAGCAGCCAAGCTCTCGGGTCTCACTATGGCTACACCTTC.